The present T cell receptor beta chain was sequenced within a study of vaccination and CD4 T cells after COVID-19. Turning to the study itself: The authors gave control cultures a CEFX pool, an HIV-1 Nef pool, or no peptide.

Findings and limits, study-wide: For convalescent patients, a median 86.3% of reactive clones surfaced exclusively after vaccination.

Sequencing of the DNA from cultured CD4+ T cells was carried out with the Oncomine TCR Beta short-read assay. TCRdb itself ran the PCR reads through MiXCR, one entry per CDR3 protein. The sample has 20,000 to 25,000 distinct CDR3 sequences; roughly 45% are singletons. V lost 5 bases and J lost 2; bases outside the gene matches: 5. The CDR3 extends over 15 amino acids. Germline V gene data show CDR1 as MDHEN and CDR2 as SYDVKM. As for treatment: approximately 10-day PBMC culture with coronavirus spike peptide pools or control peptides (ViraFEST assay). Under the ViraFEST approach, antigen-specific T cells were expanded with peptide pools and TCRs subsequently sequenced. Positive SARS-CoV-2 PCR tests in convalescent patients dated from March to December 2020, pre-Alpha, Beta and Delta. Concerning this clonotype: What it recognizes is unknown.

The gene calls are TRBV28 and TRBJ1-5; TRBD1 aligns across 8 bases. Sequencing used CD4+ T cells from blood, cultured in vitro. The origin of this receptor is a human donor who had recovered from COVID-19. The CDR3: CASSPGTGGNQPQHF. The CDR3 DNA is TGTGCCAGCAGTCCCGGGACAGGAGGCAATCAGCCCCAGCATTTT.